This record looks at one T cell receptor beta chain sequence and its context. The target antigen is unknown. Extracted RNA was reverse transcribed, and the resulting cDNA served as sequencing template. Generated by immunoSEQ multiplex PCR, the TCRdb table keeps only in-frame clones and is missing some. The sample has around 140,000 clones; approximately 51% are singletons. The data were obtained in a study of CD8+ T cells in alopecia areata. Study-wide results and caveats: The study found TCR sharing across patients less clear than in mice, possibly for HLA reasons.

Trimming cost V 6 bases and J 0 bases; bases outside gene matches: 2. CDR3 size: 14 residues. The V gene's germline CDR1 is MNHEY and CDR2 SMNVEV (reference sequence). CD4+ and CD8+ T cells were sorted from PBMCs stained for CD3, CD4 and CD8. The clonotype was recovered from a human donor with alopecia areata. The chain is built from TRBV27 and TRBJ2-1; 7 bases are a match to TRBD2. Sample: CD4+ T cells sorted from blood, taken at week 0. CDR3 sequence (DNA): TGTGCCAGCAGCCGGACTAGCTCCTACAATGAGCAGTTCTTC. It codes for CASSRTSSYNEQFF.